The clone carrying this T cell receptor beta chain occurred a few times. Its specificity is not known. Within the library, unique molecular identifiers were attached to each individual cDNA molecule. TCRdb called the RACE reads again in MiXCR, with one record for every CDR3 protein. The sample consists of some 52,000 distinct CDR3 sequences, approximately 11% of them appearing once. This specimen comes from a study of human T cells and chemical hapten exposure. Study information: Alopecia universalis, totalis or areata was present in patients who were mostly female. Study-level findings and limits: Significantly greater numbers of large CDR3 similarity clusters came from expanded TCRs than from controls.

The germline CDR1 and CDR2 sequences are SGHAT and FQNNGV. V lost 0 bases and J 3 bases, leaving 9 bases between the germline ends. The CDR3 runs 15 residues. This sample's time point: patch test 1, 2 weeks after DPC sensitization. Treatment described: therapeutic diphenylcyclopropenone sensitization with weekly scalp DPC. It was unfractionated whole blood from which total RNA was extracted. V usage is TRBV11-2 and J usage is TRBJ2-1; tentatively, D is TRBD2 (6 bases). This sample comprised whole blood, obtained in connection with sensitization to the hapten diphenylcyclopropenone (DPC). This clonotype was obtained from a woman aged 35 to 49 with alopecia areata. Some clones in this sample may be carry-over from other donors' samples. The CDR3 sequence: CASSLEGTYYNEQFF. Written as DNA, the CDR3 is TGTGCCAGCAGCTTAGAAGGGACTTACTACAATGAGCAGTTCTTC.